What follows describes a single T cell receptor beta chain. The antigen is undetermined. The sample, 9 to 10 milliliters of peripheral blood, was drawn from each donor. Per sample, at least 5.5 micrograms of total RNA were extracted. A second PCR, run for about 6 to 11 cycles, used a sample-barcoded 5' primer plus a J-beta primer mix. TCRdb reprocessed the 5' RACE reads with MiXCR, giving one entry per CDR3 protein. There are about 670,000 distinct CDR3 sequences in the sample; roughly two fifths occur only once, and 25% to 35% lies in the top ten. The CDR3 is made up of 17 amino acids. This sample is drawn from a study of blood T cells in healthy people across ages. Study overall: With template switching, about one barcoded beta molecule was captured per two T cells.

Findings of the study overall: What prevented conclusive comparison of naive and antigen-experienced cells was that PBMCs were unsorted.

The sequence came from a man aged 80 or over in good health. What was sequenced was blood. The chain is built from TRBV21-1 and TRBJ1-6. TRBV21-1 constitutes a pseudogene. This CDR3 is CASSLGGGPDPNSPLHF. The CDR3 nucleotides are TGTGCCAGCAGCCTCGGAGGAGGCCCGGATCCCAATTCACCCCTCCACTTT.